The 19 T cell receptor beta chains presented below share a single source sample, sequenced in a study of blood T cell repertoires in COVID-19. Data came from immunoSEQ multiplex PCR; TCRdb stores just in-frame clones and leaves some out. Found here are about 350,000 clones, over 75% of them singletons; the top ten hold 1%. Sequencing was carried out using PBMCs or T cells enriched from blood (not recorded which). Receptors originate from a woman aged 30 to 39 who had recovered from COVID-19.

This chain joins TRBV7-8 and TRBJ1-4; D unresolved. The ends were cut back, 5 bases at V and 8 bases at J, with 21 bases in the middle. The germline CDR1 and CDR2 sequences are SGHVS and FQNEAQ. The CDR3 consists of 16 residues. In nucleotides, the CDR3 is TGTGCCAGCAGCCGAACACCGGGGATCGTAAACGAAAAACTGTTTTTT. Translated, it gives CASSRTPGIVNEKLFF.

The V and J genes are TRBV5-6 and TRBJ2-5; 11 nucleotides agree with TRBD1. The CDR3 spans 17 residues. The trim removed 2 bases at V and 5 bases at J, leaving 11 bases unmatched. Germline assignment: CDR1 SGHDT and CDR2 YYEEEE. The CDR3 DNA is TGTGCCAGCAGCTTTTTGGTACCGGGACAGGGGGTTGAGACCCAGTACTTC. It encodes CASSFLVPGQGVETQYF.

The rearrangement links TRBV27 to TRBJ1-2; TRBD1 matches 8 bases. The CDR3 length is 14 residues. Per germline, CDR1 MNHEY and CDR2 SMNVEV (reference sequence). V lost 5 bases, J lost 8 bases, and 10 bases stayed unmatched. CDR3 loop: CASSEAGGNWGYTF. The CDR3 bases are TGTGCCAGCAGTGAGGCAGGGGGCAATTGGGGCTACACCTTC.

This clone was recorded once. This chain joins TRBV10-3 and TRBJ2-5; TRBD2 aligns across 8 bases. The germline V gene encodes CDR1 ENHRY and CDR2 SYGVKD. V lost 5 bases, J lost 5 bases, and 4 bases stayed unmatched. This CDR3 contains 13 residues. The CDR3 loop reads CAISKAGAETQYF. For the CDR3, the DNA is TGTGCCATCAGTAAAGCGGGGGCGGAGACCCAGTACTTC.

The chain uses TRBV30 and TRBJ1-5, with D unclear. V dropped 0 bases and J dropped 2 bases, with 11 bases sitting between them. CDR3 size: 15 residues. CDR1 and CDR2 from the germline V gene are GTSNPN and SVGIG (reference sequence). The CDR3 is CAWSVRPGGNQPQHF. CDR3 nucleotides: TGTGCCTGGAGTGTACGTCCGGGAGGCAATCAGCCCCAGCATTTT.

This rearrangement joins TRBV6-4 to TRBJ1-2; 10 bases match TRBD1. J lost 7 bases, V lost 4 bases, and 3 bases had no gene match. From germline, CDR1 is MRHNA and CDR2 SNTAGT. There are 13 residues in the CDR3. The DNA for the CDR3 is TGTGCCAGCAGTGCGGACAGGGGGTCTGGCTACACCTTC. Protein sequence: CASSADRGSGYTF.

This clone appeared once. The rearrangement uses TRBV11-2 and TRBJ1-2; possibly TRBD1 for D (6 bases). The germline V gene encodes CDR1 SGHAT and CDR2 FQNNGV. Between the trimmed V and J ends, which lost 4 bases and 4 bases, there was a span of 10 bases. The CDR3 consists of 13 residues. CDR3 residues: CASSSGVGYGYTF. CDR3 in DNA: TGTGCCAGCAGCTCAGGGGTCGGCTATGGCTACACCTTC.

The chain recombines TRBV13 with TRBJ2-7; weak D call: TRBD1 (6 bases). With 8 bases removed from V and 5 bases from J, the gap between germline ends came to 22 bases. Germline values: CDR1 PRHDT, CDR2 FYEKMQ (reference sequence). This CDR3 comprises 15 residues. DNA for the CDR3: TGTGCCAGCGGGGGCAGAACAGGGTTGGTCAACGAGCAGTACTTC. Its translation: CASGGRTGLVNEQYF.

This chain links TRBV6-5 with TRBJ2-7; D is perhaps TRBD1 (5 bases). The V and J ends lost 10 bases and 2 bases respectively, with 12 bases between them. This CDR3 region has 12 residues. Per the germline V gene, CDR1 is MNHEY and CDR2 is SVGAGI. The CDR3, as DNA: TGTGCCACCACGGACACAACCTACGAGCAGTACTTC. Its translation is CATTDTTYEQYF.

This rearrangement joins TRBV5-1 to TRBJ2-3, with 9 bases fitting TRBD1. The CDR3 is 15 residues long. In germline, CDR1 is SGHRS, CDR2 YFSETQ. With 3 bases clipped from V and 5 bases from J, the junction kept 7 bases outside the gene matches. The CDR3 DNA sequence: TGCGCCAGCAGCTGGGACAGGGACGCGGGAGATACGCAGTATTTT. Translating gives CASSWDRDAGDTQYF.

This chain connects TRBV2 to TRBJ2-6; a weak D match, TRBD1 (5 bases). This CDR3 is built from 17 residues. Germline CDR1 SNHLY, CDR2 FYNNEI. V gave up 4 bases and J gave up 4 bases, with 17 bases separating them. CDR3 sequence: CASSGPHRQSGANVLTF. CDR3 nucleotides: TGTGCCAGCAGTGGGCCCCACCGACAGTCGGGGGCCAACGTCCTGACTTTC.

The sample holds one count of this clone. The chain links TRBV9 to TRBJ1-4, with TRBD1 matching over 9 bases. V was pared by 0 bases and J by 7 bases, with 7 bases of the junction left unmatched. The CDR3 runs to 16 residues. Looked up from germline, CDR1 is SGDLS and CDR2 is YYNGEE. The DNA of the CDR3 is TGTGCCAGCAGCGTAGATGGGGGACAGGGTGGTGAAAAACTGTTTTTT. Protein sequence: CASSVDGGQGGEKLFF.

CDR3 loop: CASRRLAGGTDTQYF. For the CDR3, the DNA is TGTGCCAGCAGACGACTAGCGGGGGGCACAGATACGCAGTATTTT. The V gene is TRBV2, the J gene TRBJ2-3; 12 bases are shared with TRBD2. CDR1 and CDR2 (germline): SNHLY, FYNNEI. V dropped 6 bases and J dropped 1; count of bases not matched to a gene: 2. The CDR3 runs 15 residues.

The table lists this clone with a count of one. This sequence joins TRBV7-6 and TRBJ1-3; D uncertain. This CDR3 contains 15 residues. The ends were cut back, 2 bases at V and 4 bases at J, with 12 bases in the middle. Germline V gives CDR1 SGHVS, CDR2 FNYEAQ. The CDR3 DNA is TGTGCCAGCAGCTTAAACCCGAGTTCAGGAAACACCATATATTTT. Translation gives CASSLNPSSGNTIYF.

This chain uses TRBV19 with TRBJ1-5; possible D gene TRBD1, 6 bases. Germline CDR1 reads LNHDA; CDR2 reads SQIVND (reference sequence). V was cut by 5 bases and J by 1 base, with 9 bases left in between. The CDR3 runs to 14 residues. CDR3 in DNA: TGTGCCAGTAGTCCGCAGGGGAGCAATCAGCCCCAGCATTTT. It specifies CASSPQGSNQPQHF.

The rearrangement links TRBV28 to TRBJ2-3, with 9 positions matching TRBD2. The germline V gene encodes CDR1 MDHEN and CDR2 SYDVKM. With V trimmed by 7 bases and J by 5 bases, 10 bases remained unmatched. The CDR3 has 15 residues. CDR3 bases: TGTGCCAGCAAATTGGGCGGGGGGGCCATAGATACGCAGTATTTT. This gives the protein CASKLGGGAIDTQYF.

The J gene is TRBJ2-1, the V gene TRBV30; unclear D gene. Trimming left V 5 bases short and J 7 bases short, with 9 bases between. The CDR3 spans 11 residues. Germline CDR1 is GTSNPN and CDR2 is SVGIG (reference sequence). CDR3: CAWGSVNEQFF. In DNA, the CDR3 is TGTGCCTGGGGGTCTGTAAATGAGCAGTTCTTC.

This clone has just a few counts. The rearrangement links TRBV11-2 to TRBJ1-6, with TRBD1 matching over 7 bases. V shed 5 bases, J shed 6 bases, and the junction held 10 bases outside the gene matches. The length of the CDR3 is 16 residues. Germline V gives CDR1 SGHAT, CDR2 FQNNGV. The CDR3 is CASSQRPGTANSPLHF. Written as DNA, the CDR3 is TGTGCCAGCAGCCAGCGGCCCGGGACAGCTAATTCACCCCTCCACTTT.

The chain joins TRBV5-1 to TRBJ1-2; weak D call: TRBD1 (6 bases). Germline V gene data show CDR1 as SGHRS and CDR2 as YFSETQ. This CDR3 is built from 13 residues. The V gene lost 0 bases and the J gene lost 7 bases, with 10 bases spanning the gap. CDR3 nucleotide sequence: TGCGCCAGCAGCTTGGGCCAGGGGAGTGGCTACACCTTC. It is translated as CASSLGQGSGYTF.